This T cell receptor beta chain was sequenced in a study of T cell responses to AZD1222 COVID-19 vaccine. Study results and limitations: Dominant at 160-218 and 743-854, vaccine-associated CD4 TCRs also spanned spike. Sampled repertoires all dated from after the peak T cell response.

With regard to this clone: No antigen is known for it.

Germline CDR1 ENHRY, CDR2 SYGVKD. V dropped 11 bases and J dropped 3; count of bases not matched to a gene: 7. The CDR3 runs 14 residues. The method was immunoSEQ multiplex PCR; TCRdb's version includes in-frame clones alone and lacks a portion of them. The sample includes roughly 98,000 clones, 85% to 95% of them seen just once. The chain employs TRBV10-3 and TRBJ2-1, with 10 nucleotides matching TRBD2. This clonotype was obtained from an adult in good health. The sequenced sample was peripheral blood, obtained on day 0 of AZD1222 vaccination. CDR3 amino acids: CAAAGTSDYNEQFF. The CDR3 DNA sequence: TGTGCCGCCGCCGGGACTAGCGACTACAATGAGCAGTTCTTC.